The clone carrying this TCR beta chain was seen more than once but under ten times. TCRdb passed the 5' RACE reads through MiXCR, listing each CDR3 protein once. The data show roughly 64,000 distinct CDR3 sequences, with about 20% seen just once and under 3.5% held by the top ten. Germline V gene data show CDR1 as SGHAT and CDR2 as FQNNGV. V gave up 2 bases and J gave up 0 bases, with 11 bases separating them. The CDR3 is 15 residues long. The clonotype originates from a female donor with breast cancer. J is TRBJ2-7 and V is TRBV11-2; the D call may be TRBD1 or TRBD2 (5 bases each). Sequences were obtained from memory CD4+ T cells sorted from a lymph node. Documented subset: memory CD4+ T cells, CD4+CD45RO+CD25-. CDR3 sequence: CASSLPLGTSYEQYF. DNA for the CDR3: TGTGCCAGCAGCTTACCACTTGGGACCTCCTACGAGCAGTACTTC.